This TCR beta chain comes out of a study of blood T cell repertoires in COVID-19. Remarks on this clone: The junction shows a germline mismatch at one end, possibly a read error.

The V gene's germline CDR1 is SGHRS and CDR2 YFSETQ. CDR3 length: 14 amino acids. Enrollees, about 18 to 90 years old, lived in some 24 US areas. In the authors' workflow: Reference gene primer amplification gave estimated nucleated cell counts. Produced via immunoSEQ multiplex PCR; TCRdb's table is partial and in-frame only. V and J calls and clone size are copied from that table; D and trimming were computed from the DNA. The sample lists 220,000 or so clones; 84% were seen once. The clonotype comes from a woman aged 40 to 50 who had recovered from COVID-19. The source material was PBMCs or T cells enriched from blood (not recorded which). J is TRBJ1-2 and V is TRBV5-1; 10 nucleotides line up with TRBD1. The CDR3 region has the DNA TGCGCCAGCACCTTGACAGGGGGCCTAAATGGCTACACCTTC. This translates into CASTLTGGLNGYTF.